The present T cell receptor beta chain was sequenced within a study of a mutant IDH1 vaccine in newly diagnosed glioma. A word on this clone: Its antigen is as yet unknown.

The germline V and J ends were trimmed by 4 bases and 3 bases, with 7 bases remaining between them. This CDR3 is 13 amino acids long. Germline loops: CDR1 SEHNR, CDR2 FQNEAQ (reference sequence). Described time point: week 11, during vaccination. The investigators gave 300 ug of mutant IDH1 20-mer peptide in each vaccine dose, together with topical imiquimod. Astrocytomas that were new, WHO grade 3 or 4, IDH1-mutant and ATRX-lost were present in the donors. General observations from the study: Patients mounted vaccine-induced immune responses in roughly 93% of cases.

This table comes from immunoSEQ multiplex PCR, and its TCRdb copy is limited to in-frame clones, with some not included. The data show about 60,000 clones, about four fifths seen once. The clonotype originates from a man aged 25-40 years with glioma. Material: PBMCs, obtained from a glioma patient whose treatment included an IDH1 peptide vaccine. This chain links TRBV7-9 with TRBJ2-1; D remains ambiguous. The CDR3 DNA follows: TGTGCCAGCAGCTCCCCGGGCTACAATGAGCAGTTCTTC. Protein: CASSSPGYNEQFF.